The 26 T cell receptor beta chains in this list originate from one sample, sequenced in a study of graft-versus-host responses after intestinal transplantation (dated by TCRdb to the early 2020s). The library was built by means of the immunoSEQ multiplex PCR assay. TCRdb carries this immuneACCESS record with in-frame sequences only. Its versions omit some clonotypes, under half of them owing to an unresolved V gene in the studies checked, with the rest unexplained. The sample table lists about 27,000 clones, 93% of them with a count of one. The leading ten clones occupy around 0.53% of the sample. This specimen was PBMCs, taken 18 days after transplant. Receptor source: a human patient who received an intestinal transplant, so some T cells may come from the graft donor.

V gene TRBV6-4 combines with J gene TRBJ2-2; TRBD1 matches at 12 bases. Germline V gene sequence: CDR1 MRHNA, CDR2 SNTAGT. V was pared by 1 base and J by 2 bases, with 2 bases of the junction left unmatched. The CDR3 has 17 residues. The CDR3 here is CASSDWDRGRNTGELFF. CDR3 in DNA: TGTGCCAGCAGTGACTGGGACAGGGGGCGCAACACCGGGGAGCTGTTTTTT.

This clone has only one observation. This chain uses TRBV30 with TRBJ1-2; the match to TRBD1 covers 11 bases. Germline values: CDR1 GTSNPN, CDR2 SVGIG (reference sequence). This CDR3 has 13 amino acids. The ends lost 5 bases at V and 5 bases at J; junction bases unmatched: 4. The CDR3 nucleotides are TGTGCCTGGGATGGGACAGGGGGATATGGCTACACCTTC. Residues: CAWDGTGGYGYTF.

This chain uses TRBV7-7 with TRBJ2-1, with no clear D. The CDR3 length is 15 residues. Trimming cost V 5 bases and J 0 bases, with 11 bases left between them. Germline V gene lookup returns CDR1 SSHAT and CDR2 FNYEAQ (reference sequence). This CDR3 reads CASSPGLHSYNEQFF. The CDR3 coding sequence is TGTGCCAGCAGCCCGGGCCTCCACTCCTACAATGAGCAGTTCTTC.

The chain combines TRBV12-5 with TRBJ1-4; 9 bases agree with TRBD1. Germline CDR1 and CDR2: LGHNT and FRNRAP. The V segment lost 5 bases and the J segment 6 bases; nucleotides outside the gene matches: 4. The CDR3 consists of 14 residues. CDR3: CASGPGQGHEKLFF. The CDR3 nucleotides read TGTGCTAGTGGTCCGGGACAGGGTCATGAAAAACTGTTTTTT.

J is TRBJ2-3 and V is TRBV10-1; possible D gene TRBD2, 7 bases. V was trimmed by 4 bases and J by 2 bases, leaving 16 bases between them. Per germline, CDR1 WNHNN and CDR2 SYGVQD (reference sequence). The CDR3 spans 16 residues. In DNA, the CDR3 is TGCGCCAGCAGTGTTGGGGGGGGCGAGCTCACAGATACGCAGTATTTT. It yields the protein CASSVGGGELTDTQYF.

The V gene is TRBV28, the J gene TRBJ2-7, with 10 bases lining up with TRBD1. The CDR3 length is 15 residues. J gave up 7 bases and V 3 bases, and 9 bases lay outside the gene matches. The germline CDR1 and CDR2 sequences are MDHEN and SYDVKM. The CDR3 sequence: CASSFGDRGSKEQYF. The CDR3 nucleotides read TGTGCCAGCAGTTTCGGGGACAGGGGCAGTAAGGAGCAGTACTTC.

The genes are TRBV4-1 and TRBJ2-5, with 11 bases that match TRBD2. The CDR3 has 15 residues. The germline V gene has CDR1 MGHRA and CDR2 YSYEKL. The J segment lost 4 bases and the V segment lost 5 bases, leaving 6 bases of the junction unmatched. The DNA of the CDR3 is TGCGCCAGCAGCAACCTAGCGGGGGGTTTAGAGACCCAGTACTTC. This translates into CASSNLAGGLETQYF.

The gene calls are TRBV23-1 and TRBJ1-1; weak D call: TRBD1 (5 bases). TRBV23-1 qualifies as an ORF whose function is uncertain. The CDR3 extends over 14 amino acids. Trimming left V 7 bases short and J 0 bases short, with 12 bases between. Here the CDR3 reads CASNRDLMNTEAFF. The CDR3 DNA reads TGCGCCAGCAATCGGGACTTAATGAACACTGAAGCTTTCTTT.

The chain is built from TRBV5-6 and TRBJ1-6; D call uncertain. The CDR3 is 13 residues long. The V gene lost 7 bases and the J gene lost 0 bases, with 5 bases spanning the gap. Germline V CDR1 and CDR2: SGHDT, YYEEEE. The CDR3 protein is CASSSSYNSPLHF. The DNA of the CDR3 is TGTGCCAGCTCAAGCTCCTATAATTCACCCCTCCACTTT.

The CDR3 region is CASSLDAAYYEQYF. Written as DNA, the CDR3 is TGCGCCAGCAGCTTGGATGCGGCCTACTACGAGCAGTACTTC. The chain is built from TRBV5-1 and TRBJ2-7; D gene ambiguous. CDR3 length: 14 residues. V lost 0 bases, J lost 3 bases, and 10 bases lay in between. Germline CDR1 reads SGHRS; CDR2 reads YFSETQ.

The CDR3 reads CASSSLAGGNYQETQYF. CDR3 sequence (DNA): TGTGCCAGTAGTTCACTAGCGGGGGGGAACTACCAAGAGACCCAGTACTTC. The chain is built from TRBV19 and TRBJ2-5; 13 nucleotides agree with TRBD2. The CDR3 runs 17 residues. Germline CDR1 and CDR2: LNHDA and SQIVND (reference sequence). With 5 bases clipped from V and 0 bases from J, the junction kept 6 bases outside the gene matches.

A single count supports this clone. The chain employs TRBV9 and TRBJ2-4, with D perhaps TRBD2 (6 bases). The ends were cut back, 3 bases at V and 5 bases at J, with 18 bases in the middle. The CDR3 runs 16 residues. Germline values: CDR1 SGDLS, CDR2 YYNGEE. The CDR3 loop reads CASSASGGNFENIQYF. CDR3 DNA sequence: TGTGCCAGCAGCGCCAGCGGAGGGAATTTCGAAAACATTCAGTACTTC.

The V call is TRBV10-3, the J call TRBJ1-2; the D is unclear. The V gene lost 0 bases and the J gene lost 5 bases, with 7 bases spanning the gap. The length of the CDR3 is 13 residues. CDR1 and CDR2 from the germline V gene are ENHRY and SYGVKD. The CDR3 DNA sequence: TGTGCCATCAGTGAGTCGTCGGGTTATGGCTACACCTTC. Its translation: CAISESSGYGYTF.

The chain is built from TRBV29-1 and TRBJ2-5, with TRBD2 matching 8 bases. Germline V gene data show CDR1 as SQVTM and CDR2 as ANQGSEA. This CDR3 is built from 14 residues. V lost 5 bases, J lost 0 bases, and 5 bases stayed unmatched. The CDR3 DNA reads TGCAGCGTTCGAATAGCGGGGAACCAAGAGACCCAGTACTTC. Residues: CSVRIAGNQETQYF.

The chain joins TRBV19 to TRBJ1-1, with D possibly being TRBD1 (6 bases). V lost 5 bases and J 4 bases, leaving 11 bases between the germline ends. Germline V CDR1 and CDR2: LNHDA, SQIVND (reference sequence). The CDR3 has 13 residues. CDR3 in DNA: TGTGCCAGTAGTTTCACAGGGAGCACTGAAGCTTTCTTT. Encoded protein: CASSFTGSTEAFF.

This clone is a singleton in its sample. The chain joins TRBV19 to TRBJ1-5; D unclear. The CDR3 contains 15 residues. Germline V gene lookup returns CDR1 LNHDA and CDR2 SQIVND (reference sequence). V was shortened by 3 bases and J by 2 bases, with 11 bases between the two germline ends. CDR3 sequence (DNA): TGTGCCAGTAGTATCCCAGGAGGTGGCAATCAGCCCCAGCATTTT. Translated, it gives CASSIPGGGNQPQHF. Full variable domain (missing parts from reference TRBV19 and TRBJ1-5): DGGITQSPKYLFRKEGQNVTLSCEQNLNHDAMYWYRQDPGQGLRLIYYSQIVNDFQKGDIAEGYSVSREKKESFPLTVTSAQKNPTAFYLCASSIPGGGNQPQHFGDGTRLSIL.

This rearrangement joins TRBV10-3 to TRBJ1-2, with TRBD1 identical over 7 bases. Trimming cost V 6 bases and J 2 bases; bases outside gene matches: 3. This CDR3 contains 13 residues. Germline CDR1 reads ENHRY; CDR2 reads SYGVKD. CDR3 region: CAIRQGSNYGYTF. The DNA for the CDR3 is TGTGCCATCAGACAGGGGAGCAACTATGGCTACACCTTC.

V gene TRBV20-1 combines with J gene TRBJ2-3; the D is unclear. Germline V lookup: CDR1 DFQATT, CDR2 SNEGSKA (reference sequence). V was cut by 6 bases and J by 5 bases, with 9 bases left in between. This CDR3 has 11 residues. The CDR3, as DNA: TGCAGTGCCCCGCGACTAGATACGCAGTATTTT. Translation gives CSAPRLDTQYF.

The J gene is TRBJ2-3, the V gene TRBV6-1, with TRBD2 matching over 8 bases. CDR1 and CDR2 from the germline V gene are MNHNS and SASEGT. CDR3 length: 13 amino acids. J gave up 4 bases and V 10 bases, and 7 bases lay outside the gene matches. This CDR3 reads CATWREVADTQYF. Here the CDR3 DNA reads TGTGCCACCTGGCGGGAGGTCGCAGATACGCAGTATTTT.

The chain joins TRBV2 to TRBJ2-2; D uncertain. V was cut by 7 bases and J by 5 bases, with 8 bases left in between. Germline V gene sequence: CDR1 SNHLY, CDR2 FYNNEI. The CDR3 is 12 residues long. The CDR3 loop reads CASTYKTGELFF. The CDR3 bases are TGTGCCAGCACATATAAGACCGGGGAGCTGTTTTTT.

The chain links TRBV4-1 to TRBJ1-4, with 7 positions matching TRBD1. Germline CDR1 reads MGHRA; CDR2 reads YSYEKL. This CDR3 spans 11 amino acids. V lost 8 bases and J lost 15; bases outside the gene matches: 9. In DNA, the CDR3 is TGCGCCAGCTCCCGAGGGGGACAGTTGTTTTTT. Its translation is CASSRGGQLFF.

The V call is TRBV5-1, the J call TRBJ2-2; D gene unclear. Germline assignment: CDR1 SGHRS and CDR2 YFSETQ. The CDR3 runs 16 residues. Trimming took off 3 bases at V and 3 bases at J, with 15 bases between the two ends. As DNA, the CDR3 is TGCGCCAGCAGCTGGACCCGGCATGTGGACACCGGGGAGCTGTTTTTT. Its translation: CASSWTRHVDTGELFF.

The rearrangement joins TRBV5-1 to TRBJ2-1; the match to TRBD2 covers 7 bases. Germline loops: CDR1 SGHRS, CDR2 YFSETQ. The CDR3 consists of 14 residues. The V gene end was trimmed by 2 bases and the J gene end by 4 bases; junction bases not matched to a gene: 3. CDR3 in amino acids: CASSLGGGYNEQFF. The CDR3 bases are TGCGCCAGCAGCTTAGGCGGGGGTTACAATGAGCAGTTCTTC.

Here the CDR3 DNA reads TGTGCCACCAGCAGGGGACAGGTAACTTACGAGCAGTACTTC. It codes for CATSRGQVTYEQYF. The V and J genes are TRBV15 and TRBJ2-7; 8 bases line up with TRBD1. The ends lost 3 bases at V and 4 bases at J; junction bases unmatched: 5. The CDR3 covers 14 residues. CDR1 and CDR2 from the germline V gene are LNHNV and YYDKDF (reference sequence).

DNA for the CDR3: TGTGCCAGCGGCTCCTACAATGAGCAGTTCTTC. Protein product: CASGSYNEQFF. The chain carries TRBV6-5 and TRBJ2-1, with unresolved D. The CDR3 totals 11 residues. Trimming pared 8 bases from V and 0 bases from J, leaving 2 bases between. Per germline, CDR1 MNHEY and CDR2 SVGAGI.

The chain employs TRBV16 and TRBJ1-5; weak D call: TRBD1 (5 bases). CDR3 length: 17 amino acids. The germline V gene encodes CDR1 KGHSY and CDR2 FQNENV. Deletions cut 3 bases from V and 3 bases from J, with 18 bases between. The CDR3 region has the DNA TGTGCCAGCAGCCACTTTTCAGTGTCAGGGTACAATCAGCCCCAGCATTTT. It yields the protein CASSHFSVSGYNQPQHF.